This T cell receptor beta chain appears in the sequencing data of a study of blood T cell repertoires in COVID-19. Study-wide background: Collection of acute and convalescent COVID-19 samples took place in the United States, Italy and Spain. PBMCs, B-cell-depleted T cells, or T cells were the source of the cDNA or gDNA that made up the material.

The length of the CDR3 is 12 residues. V lost 6 bases and J 5 bases, leaving 10 bases between the germline ends. Germline V lookup: CDR1 LNHNV, CDR2 YYDKDF (reference sequence). Produced via immunoSEQ multiplex PCR; TCRdb's table is partial and in-frame only. In the table there are fewer than 150,000 clones, approximately 80% of which are singletons. This TCR came from a human donor in a cohort sampled during active COVID-19. The sequenced sample consisted of peripheral blood. J is TRBJ2-5 and V is TRBV15; TRBD1 might be the D (6 bases). CDR3 sequence reads: CATRRTGETQYF. Here the CDR3 DNA reads TGTGCCACCAGAAGAACAGGGGAGACCCAGTACTTC.